This passage covers 12 T cell receptor beta chains from one sample sequenced in a study of post-analysis software for immune sequencing data. Study results and limitations: TRBV5-6, TRBV5-1 and TRBV20-1 were among roughly five TRBV segments more frequent in patients than controls.

Libraries were made from TCR beta cDNA, and they carried unique molecular identifiers. Using its own MiXCR run on the PCR reads, TCRdb lists one record per CDR3 protein. The repertoire consists of roughly 540,000 distinct CDR3 sequences, with around 34% occurring once and the leading ten covering approximately 6%. The antigens of these receptors remain unknown. The specimen sequenced was blood. These receptors were taken from a girl aged 2-17 years with multiple sclerosis.

There are a few counts of this clonotype. The V gene is TRBV24-1, the J gene TRBJ1-2, with D uncertain. V was pared by 4 bases and J by 8 bases, with 13 bases between. From germline, CDR1 is KGHDR and CDR2 SFDVKD. The CDR3 sequence is 13 residues long. CDR3 in DNA: TGTGCCACCAGTGACTCCGGGTTCCGGGGCTACACCTTC. Encoded protein: CATSDSGFRGYTF.

This clonotype was detected only a few times. The V call is TRBV5-1, the J call TRBJ2-5; no firm D call. The J call may not be correct, given that the DNA end is closer to TRBJ2-7. The CDR3 covers 15 residues. Germline V CDR1 and CDR2: SGHRS, YFSETQ. The CDR3 nucleotides are TGCGCCAGCAGCTTGGAACTACGGAGCTCCTACGAGCAGTACTTC. It translates to CASSLELRSSYEQYF.

In this sample, this clonotype turned up a few times. This sequence joins TRBV7-9 and TRBJ2-5; D call uncertain. From germline, CDR1 is SEHNR and CDR2 FQNEAQ (reference sequence). CDR3 size: 11 residues. Trimming removed 5 bases from V and 6 bases from J, with 7 bases in between. In nucleotides, the CDR3 is TGTGCCAGCAGCCCATGGAAGACCCAGTACTTC. It yields the protein CASSPWKTQYF.

The rearrangement joins TRBV18 to TRBJ2-3; D is ambiguous. V lost 2 bases to trimming and J lost 3 bases, with 9 bases between them. The CDR3 is 14 amino acids. Germline V gives CDR1 KGHSH, CDR2 LQKENI. CDR3 sequence (DNA): TGTGCCAGCTCACCAGTGCCCGCGACAGATACGCAGTATTTT. Protein sequence: CASSPVPATDTQYF. The whole variable domain, filled in from reference TRBV18 and TRBJ2-3, reads NAGVMQNPRHLVRRRGQEARLRCSPMKGHSHVYWYRQLPEEGLKFMVYLQKENIIDESGMPKERFSAEFPKEGPSILRIQQVVRGDSAAYFCASSPVPATDTQYFGPGTRLTVL.

The table lists this clonotype with a few counts. The CDR3 sequence is CASSFKGLGYNEQFF. The CDR3 DNA reads TGTGCCAGCAGTTTTAAGGGACTAGGCTACAATGAGCAGTTCTTC. This chain connects TRBV12-3 or TRBV12-4 to TRBJ2-1, with 8 bases identical to TRBD2. Losses at the gene ends were 3 bases for V and 3 bases for J; bases not matched to a gene: 4. The CDR3 extends over 15 amino acids.

The rearrangement joins TRBV20-1 to TRBJ1-6; tentatively, D is TRBD1 (5 bases). V lost 1 base and J 4 bases, leaving 11 bases between the germline ends. The CDR3 contains 15 residues. Germline-derived CDR1 and CDR2 are DFQATT and SNEGSKA (reference sequence). CDR3 amino acids: CSARASTEYNSPLHF. DNA for the CDR3: TGCAGTGCTAGAGCCTCGACAGAGTATAATTCACCCCTCCACTTT.

The chain combines TRBV27 with TRBJ2-2; 16 bases are a match to TRBD2. Germline V gives CDR1 MNHEY, CDR2 SMNVEV (reference sequence). The CDR3 loop spans 21 amino acids. V was pared by 3 bases and J by 1 base, with 11 bases of the junction left unmatched. The CDR3 bases are TGTGCCAGCAGTTTCACCCTTCCGGGACTAGCGGGGGGGCTGAACACCGGGGAGCTGTTTTTT. Amino acids: CASSFTLPGLAGGLNTGELFF.

This clonotype was recorded a few times. The rearrangement uses TRBV3-1 and TRBJ1-1, with D perhaps matching TRBD1 (6 bases). The CDR3 sequence is 13 residues long. V was cut by 2 bases and J by 4 bases, with 8 bases left in between. Looked up from germline, CDR1 is LGHDT and CDR2 is YNNKEL (reference sequence). The CDR3 DNA reads TGTGCCAGCAGCCAACCGACAGGCACTGAAGCTTTCTTT. Translating it yields CASSQPTGTEAFF.

This clonotype was picked up a small number of times. In DNA form, the CDR3 reads TGTGCCAGCAGCGCGTCCGTGGGGGGTTCCACAGATACGCAGTATTTT. Translated: CASSASVGGSTDTQYF. The rearrangement links TRBV9 to TRBJ2-3; TRBD2 is a possible D gene (6 bases). Per the germline V gene, CDR1 is SGDLS and CDR2 is YYNGEE. CDR3 size: 16 residues. V was pared by 3 bases and J by 2 bases, with 16 bases between.

The rearrangement links TRBV7-9 to TRBJ2-3; no definite D call. Germline CDR1 is SEHNR and CDR2 is FQNEAQ (reference sequence). V was shortened by 0 bases and J by 4 bases, with 11 bases between the two germline ends. The CDR3 loop spans 15 amino acids. The CDR3 nucleotides are TGTGCCAGCAGCTTAGCGATACCTAAAGCAGATACGCAGTATTTT. Translated, it gives CASSLAIPKADTQYF.

The chain links TRBV5-1 to TRBJ1-2; D not resolved. CDR1 and CDR2 (germline): SGHRS, YFSETQ. The V gene lost 4 bases and the J gene lost 1 base, with 8 bases spanning the gap. CDR3 size: 13 residues. CDR3 protein: CASSQTGNYGYTF. DNA for the CDR3: TGCGCCAGCAGCCAGACGGGTAACTATGGCTACACCTTC.

The chain employs TRBV10-3 and TRBJ1-2; 7 bases are a match to TRBD1. Losses at the gene ends were 6 bases for V and 6 bases for J; bases not matched to a gene: 16. Germline V lookup: CDR1 ENHRY, CDR2 SYGVKD. CDR3 size: 16 residues. The CDR3, as DNA: TGTGCCATCAGGGGGAGAGGGGGCCCCGGTGGTGATGGCTACACCTTC. Residues: CAIRGRGGPGGDGYTF.